The 29 T cell receptor beta chains presented below share a single source sample, sequenced in a study of T cells in localized non-small cell lung cancer. The repertoire was sequenced with immunoSEQ multiplex PCR; TCRdb's copy has only in-frame clones and lacks some. The sample lists roughly 19,000 clones; 80% to 90% were seen once. The source was PBMCs, collected before any cancer treatment. These receptors were collected from a man between 35 and 75 years old with stage II squamous cell lung carcinoma.

V is TRBV18 and J is TRBJ1-4, with D unclear. CDR1 is KGHSH and CDR2 is LQKENI in the germline V gene. Trimming took off 3 bases at V and 3 bases at J, with 8 bases between the two ends. The CDR3 is 14 residues long. This CDR3 is CASSPGFANEKLFF. In nucleotides, the CDR3 is TGTGCCAGCTCACCGGGATTTGCTAATGAAAAACTGTTTTTT.

This clone was seen a handful of times. The CDR3: CASLVEGANTEAFF. DNA for the CDR3: TGTGCCAGCTTGGTAGAAGGGGCCAACACTGAAGCTTTCTTT. V and J are TRBV7-9 and TRBJ1-1, with D perhaps TRBD1 (5 bases). The germline V and J ends were trimmed by 8 bases and 2 bases, with 15 bases remaining between them. Germline values: CDR1 SEHNR, CDR2 FQNEAQ (reference sequence). The CDR3 is 14 residues long.

This chain connects TRBV19 to TRBJ1-2; D ambiguous. The CDR3 runs 18 residues. Trimming left V 3 bases short and J 4 bases short, with 24 bases between. Germline-derived CDR1 and CDR2 are LNHDA and SQIVND (reference sequence). In nucleotides, the CDR3 is TGTGCCAGTAGTATGAGGTACTCAGTAAGTGGCAGGAGCTATGGCTACACCTTC. This sequence encodes CASSMRYSVSGRSYGYTF.

The chain combines TRBV7-2 with TRBJ2-5; D might be TRBD1 or TRBD2, each matching 6 bases. Germline CDR1 and CDR2: SGHTA and FQGNSA. CDR3 length: 15 residues. With 5 bases removed from V and 4 bases from J, the gap between germline ends came to 17 bases. The CDR3 is CASSPRRGTRETQYF. CDR3 nucleotide sequence: TGTGCCAGCAGCCCTAGGAGGGGGACGCGAGAGACCCAGTACTTC.

This chain uses TRBV5-1 with TRBJ2-5; D call uncertain. Germline-derived CDR1 and CDR2 are SGHRS and YFSETQ. This CDR3 region has 15 residues. V dropped 1 base and J dropped 2 bases, with 12 bases sitting between them. CDR3: CASSLNANQQETQYF. CDR3 bases: TGCGCCAGCAGCTTGAATGCTAACCAACAAGAGACCCAGTACTTC.

The gene calls are TRBV11-2 and TRBJ2-3; 7 nucleotides align to TRBD1. Trimming cost V 0 bases and J 3 bases; bases outside gene matches: 3. The CDR3 is made up of 15 amino acids. The V gene's germline CDR1 is SGHAT and CDR2 FQNNGV. CDR3 residues: CASSLEARGTDTQYF. The CDR3 nucleotides are TGTGCCAGCAGCTTAGAGGCCAGGGGGACAGATACGCAGTATTTT.

V gene TRBV19 combines with J gene TRBJ1-5; 7 bases are a match to TRBD1. V lost 4 bases, J lost 3 bases, and 6 bases stayed unmatched. The CDR3 extends over 15 amino acids. CDR1 and CDR2 (germline): LNHDA, SQIVND (reference sequence). CDR3 DNA: TGTGCCAGTAGTAGTGGGGACAGTTACAATCAGCCCCAGCATTTT. This encodes CASSSGDSYNQPQHF.

The rearrangement joins TRBV5-6 to TRBJ2-7; 7 positions match TRBD2. The CDR3 loop spans 12 amino acids. The germline V gene has CDR1 SGHDT and CDR2 YYEEEE. Trimming took 6 bases from V and 3 from J; bases not matched to a gene: 3. This chain's CDR3 is CASNSGGYEQYF. In nucleotides, the CDR3 is TGTGCCAGCAACTCGGGGGGCTACGAGCAGTACTTC. The whole variable domain, filled in from reference TRBV5-6 and TRBJ2-7, reads DAGVTQSPTHLIKTRGQQVTLRCSPKSGHDTVSWYQQALGQGPQFIFQYYEEEERQRGNFPDRFSGHQFPNYSSELNVNALLLGDSALYLCASNSGGYEQYFGPGTRLTVT.

The chain employs TRBV9 and TRBJ2-3; D is perhaps TRBD2 (6 bases). V was clipped by 2 bases and J by 2 bases, with 9 bases between them. Germline V gene data show CDR1 as SGDLS and CDR2 as YYNGEE. The CDR3 runs 14 residues. DNA for the CDR3: TGTGCCAGCAGCGTTAGCGGATACACAGATACGCAGTATTTT. It codes for CASSVSGYTDTQYF.

The chain is built from TRBV20-1 and TRBJ2-7, with D tentatively TRBD1 (5 bases). Trimming cost V 4 bases and J 6 bases, with 10 bases left between them. CDR3 length equals 11 residues. Germline lookup yields CDR1 DFQATT and CDR2 SNEGSKA (reference sequence). This CDR3 is CSAKGISEQYF. The CDR3 coding sequence is TGCAGTGCTAAGGGGATCTCCGAGCAGTACTTC.

The rearrangement links TRBV6-5 to TRBJ1-4, with 7 bases that match TRBD1. The CDR3 is made up of 15 amino acids. Germline CDR1 reads MNHEY; CDR2 reads SVGAGI. With 7 bases clipped from V and 1 base from J, the junction kept 6 bases outside the gene matches. In DNA form, the CDR3 reads TGTGCCAGCACCTACAACAGGGGAACTAATGAAAAACTGTTTTTT. It codes for CASTYNRGTNEKLFF.

The chain has TRBV9 and TRBJ2-5; tentatively, D is TRBD1 or TRBD2 (6 bases each). Trimming cost V 0 bases and J 0 bases, with 9 bases left between them. This CDR3 has 15 residues. The germline CDR1 and CDR2 sequences are SGDLS and YYNGEE. The DNA for the CDR3 is TGTGCCAGCAGCGTAGCGGGGGCGTACCAAGAGACCCAGTACTTC. It yields the protein CASSVAGAYQETQYF.

The chain carries TRBV5-1 and TRBJ2-2; 14 bases line up with TRBD2. Germline CDR1 reads SGHRS; CDR2 reads YFSETQ. J lost 5 bases, V lost 3 bases, and 0 bases had no gene match. The CDR3 has 15 amino acids. The CDR3 DNA reads TGCGCCAGCAGCTGGACTAGCGGGAGGACCGGGGAGCTGTTTTTT. It translates to CASSWTSGRTGELFF.

The genes are TRBV6-5 and TRBJ1-5; the D gene is possibly TRBD1 (5 bases). The CDR3 length is 14 residues. The germline CDR1 and CDR2 sequences are MNHEY and SVGAGI. Trimming stripped 6 bases from V and 4 bases from J, with 13 bases between. The chain's CDR3 is CASRRQGINQPQHF. CDR3 nucleotides: TGTGCCAGCAGGAGGCAGGGAATTAATCAGCCCCAGCATTTT.

The rearrangement joins TRBV5-1 to TRBJ2-1, with D perhaps matching TRBD2 (5 bases). Trimming pared 2 bases from V and 0 bases from J, leaving 9 bases between. The CDR3 length is 15 residues. Germline lookup yields CDR1 SGHRS and CDR2 YFSETQ. This CDR3 reads CASSLEGTSYNEQFF. DNA of the CDR3: TGCGCCAGCAGCTTAGAGGGAACCTCCTACAATGAGCAGTTCTTC.

The chain joins TRBV27 to TRBJ2-1; 9 bases map to TRBD2. There are 17 residues in the CDR3. V was pared by 6 bases and J by 8 bases, with 17 bases of the junction left unmatched. From germline, CDR1 is MNHEY and CDR2 SMNVEV (reference sequence). DNA for the CDR3: TGTGCCAGCAGCGCCGGGGTAGCGGGAGACCGAGAATATGAGCAGTTCTTC. Translating gives CASSAGVAGDREYEQFF.

This clone was recorded once. The chain uses TRBV6-5 and TRBJ1-4; TRBD1 agrees at 9 bases. After removal of 2 bases from V and 5 bases from J, the junction contained 6 bases not matched to a gene. The CDR3 consists of 16 residues. Germline CDR1 reads MNHEY; CDR2 reads SVGAGI. Written as DNA, the CDR3 is TGTGCCAGCAGTTACGTCCCGGGACAGGGCAATGAAAAACTGTTTTTT. Translated, it gives CASSYVPGQGNEKLFF.

V usage is TRBV23-1 and J usage is TRBJ1-1; D remains ambiguous. TRBV23-1 is filed as an ORF, its function uncertain. The length of the CDR3 is 12 residues. The ends were cut back, 4 bases at V and 10 bases at J, with 13 bases in the middle. CDR3: CASSLLRTGAFF. CDR3 in DNA: TGCGCCAGCAGTCTTTTAAGGACGGGAGCTTTCTTT.

The chain employs TRBV6-1 and TRBJ2-1; 11 bases align to TRBD2. Germline V CDR1 and CDR2: MNHNS, SASEGT. CDR3 length: 16 amino acids. V lost 4 bases to trimming and J lost 4 bases; unmatched junction nucleotides: 6. CDR3 nucleotides: TGTGCCAGCAGTGGCCCACTAGCGGGAGCTTACAATGAGCAGTTCTTC. Amino acids: CASSGPLAGAYNEQFF.

The genes are TRBV5-1 and TRBJ2-4, with D possibly matching TRBD2 (5 bases). V shed 0 bases and J shed 8 bases, with 12 bases lying between them. Germline CDR1 SGHRS, CDR2 YFSETQ. This CDR3 has 14 amino acids. CDR3 nucleotides: TGCGCCAGCAGCTTGGGGGCCCTACTAGACATTCAGTACTTC. Translation: CASSLGALLDIQYF.

The chain uses TRBV7-2 and TRBJ2-1, with D perhaps TRBD1 (6 bases). Trimming took off 1 base at V and 5 bases at J, with 12 bases between the two ends. The CDR3 consists of 15 residues. CDR1 and CDR2 from the germline V gene are SGHTA and FQGNSA. CDR3 residues: CASSLGQGNHNEQFF. Written as DNA, the CDR3 is TGTGCCAGCAGCTTAGGGCAGGGGAACCACAATGAGCAGTTCTTC.

The rearrangement links TRBV5-1 to TRBJ2-5; 7 bases match TRBD2. The ends lost 9 bases at V and 2 bases at J; junction bases unmatched: 10. The CDR3 length is 14 residues. Germline V CDR1 and CDR2: SGHRS, YFSETQ. The chain's CDR3 is CATRLSGAQETQYF. CDR3 DNA: TGCGCCACACGTTTAAGCGGGGCGCAAGAGACCCAGTACTTC.

The table lists this clone with a count of one. The V call is TRBV7-2, the J call TRBJ2-7, with D unclear. Trimming shortened V by 1 base and J by 0 bases, and 7 bases separated the two germline ends. The CDR3 spans 14 residues. Germline V gene sequence: CDR1 SGHTA, CDR2 FQGNSA. CDR3 loop: CASSLGQVSYEQYF. The CDR3 DNA reads TGTGCCAGCAGCTTAGGGCAGGTCTCCTACGAGCAGTACTTC.

The V and J genes are TRBV11-3 and TRBJ2-7, with TRBD1 identical over 12 bases. The CDR3 totals 17 residues. The V gene end was trimmed by 6 bases and the J gene end by 6 bases; junction bases not matched to a gene: 15. CDR1 is SGHNT and CDR2 is YENEEA in the germline V gene. The CDR3 here is CASSTGTGGGGLSEQYF. CDR3 sequence (DNA): TGTGCCAGCAGTACCGGGACAGGGGGCGGAGGATTAAGCGAGCAGTACTTC.

The J gene is TRBJ2-7, the V gene TRBV11-3; 7 bases align to TRBD2. The germline V gene has CDR1 SGHNT and CDR2 YENEEA. With 4 bases clipped from V and 4 bases from J, the junction kept 13 bases outside the gene matches. The CDR3 has 16 residues. CDR3 in DNA: TGTGCCAGCAGCTCCTCTGCGGGAGATCGCGGATACGAGCAGTACTTC. This translates into CASSSSAGDRGYEQYF.

The chain joins TRBV20-1 to TRBJ2-3; D gene uncertain. The ends were cut back, 6 bases at V and 1 base at J, with 5 bases in the middle. In germline, CDR1 is DFQATT, CDR2 SNEGSKA (reference sequence). The CDR3 has 11 residues. Here the CDR3 reads CSARRTDTQYF. The CDR3 DNA reads TGCAGTGCCCGCCGCACAGATACGCAGTATTTT.

The rearrangement links TRBV6-1 to TRBJ2-7; TRBD1 matches at 10 bases. The CDR3 totals 14 residues. J lost 4 bases, V lost 4 bases, and 4 bases had no gene match. Germline V gene data show CDR1 as MNHNS and CDR2 as SASEGT. The CDR3 coding sequence is TGTGCCAGCAGTGTTAGGACAGGGGGGTACGAGCAGTACTTC. Protein: CASSVRTGGYEQYF.

The J gene is TRBJ2-7, the V gene TRBV6-5; TRBD1 might be the D (6 bases). CDR3 length: 13 amino acids. V was clipped by 8 bases and J by 1 base, with 12 bases between them. Germline CDR1 MNHEY, CDR2 SVGAGI. CDR3 bases: TGTGCCAGCGGGTTTACAGGGTCCTACGAGCAGTACTTC. Translating it yields CASGFTGSYEQYF.

CDR3 sequence (DNA): TGCGCCAGCAGCTTTAGCGGGAGGGCCAAGGAGACCCAGTACTTC. It yields the protein CASSFSGRAKETQYF. V and J are TRBV5-1 and TRBJ2-5; TRBD2 aligns across 11 bases. Germline values: CDR1 SGHRS, CDR2 YFSETQ. J was trimmed by 5 bases and V by 2 bases; bases with no gene match: 5. The CDR3 extends over 15 amino acids.